These 17 T cell receptor beta chains were all obtained from the same sample, sequenced in a study of T cells after yellow fever vaccination. TCRdb re-analysed the 5' RACE reads in MiXCR, keeping a single row per CDR3 protein. The sample lists hundreds of thousands of distinct CDR3 sequences; roughly an eighth were seen once. Sequenced here: PBMCs, sampled on the day of the yellow fever booster vaccination. Receptor source: a man aged 25-40 years who received the YFV17D yellow fever vaccine.

Note on this clonotype: One end of the junction does not line up with germline, which may come from a read error. V usage is TRBV20-1 and J usage is TRBJ2-3; either TRBD1 or TRBD2 may fit D (5 bases each). Germline V gives CDR1 DFQATT, CDR2 SNEGSKA (reference sequence). The CDR3 is made up of 16 amino acids. The CDR3 DNA reads as TGCTGTGCTAGAGTTGACTTCGAGGGGTTTGCAGATACGCAGTATTTT. Translated: CCARVDFEGFADTQYF.

This clonotype was seen more than once but under ten times. The rearrangement links TRBV18 to TRBJ2-5; TRBD1 might be the D (7 bases). The V end lost 2 bases, the J end lost 5 bases, and 12 bases lay between the germline ends. CDR1 and CDR2 (germline): KGHSH, LQKENI. The CDR3 has 14 residues. CDR3 DNA sequence: TGTGCCAGCTCACCATCCGGAGGGGGCGAGACCCAGTACTTC. The encoded protein is CASSPSGGGETQYF.

In this sample, this clonotype turned up many times. The chain employs TRBV12-3 or TRBV12-4 and TRBJ2-5, with 9 bases that match TRBD1. After removal of 3 bases from V and 5 bases from J, the junction contained 7 bases not matched to a gene. This CDR3 spans 15 amino acids. CDR3 loop: CASSFGGQGEETQYF. The CDR3 bases are TGTGCCAGCAGTTTTGGGGGACAGGGTGAGGAGACCCAGTACTTC.

This clonotype was counted a few times. This sequence joins TRBV7-9 and TRBJ1-1; D is undetermined. Germline CDR1 reads SEHNR; CDR2 reads FQNEAQ (reference sequence). V was shortened by 2 bases and J by 0 bases, with 10 bases between the two germline ends. The CDR3 has 15 amino acids. CDR3 nucleotides: TGTGCCAGCAGCTTACGGGCGCAGGTGAACACTGAAGCTTTCTTT. Translation: CASSLRAQVNTEAFF.

This clonotype has a handful of counts. The chain recombines TRBV30 with TRBJ2-1; TRBD1 matches at 7 bases. The J segment lost 8 bases and the V segment lost 4 bases, leaving 2 bases of the junction unmatched. Germline CDR1 is GTSNPN and CDR2 is SVGIG (reference sequence). CDR3 length: 11 amino acids. The CDR3 DNA sequence: TGTGCCTGGAAAGGGGGCTATGAGCAGTTCTTC. Protein product: CAWKGGYEQFF.

There are a few counts of this clonotype. The rearrangement links TRBV18 to TRBJ2-7; TRBD1 matches at 8 bases. J gave up 4 bases and V 3 bases, and 11 bases lay outside the gene matches. The CDR3 runs to 16 residues. Per the germline V gene, CDR1 is KGHSH and CDR2 is LQKENI. Here the CDR3 DNA reads TGTGCCAGCTCACCCAAGGACAGGGTTCCAATTTACGAGCAGTACTTC. Protein product: CASSPKDRVPIYEQYF.

V and J are TRBV6-4 and TRBJ1-4, with D perhaps matching TRBD1 (5 bases). Trimming cost V 7 bases and J 7 bases, with 19 bases left between them. The CDR3 runs to 15 residues. Germline CDR1 and CDR2: MRHNA and SNTAGT. The CDR3 region is CASTLTPRQSEKLFF. In DNA, the CDR3 is TGTGCCAGCACCCTAACCCCCCGACAGAGTGAAAAACTGTTTTTT.

This clonotype was counted a few times. The CDR3 nucleotides read TGCGCCAGCAGTGAAGGCACAGCGGGAGTCTACGAGCAGTACTTC. Translating it yields CASSEGTAGVYEQYF. This chain links TRBV10-2 with TRBJ2-7; 8 nucleotides line up with TRBD2. Germline V lookup: CDR1 WSHSY, CDR2 SAAADI. The CDR3 extends over 15 amino acids. V lost 3 bases and J lost 3; bases outside the gene matches: 7.

This rearrangement joins TRBV7-9 to TRBJ2-3; the D is unclear. The germline V and J ends were trimmed by 4 bases and 3 bases, with 8 bases remaining between them. The germline CDR1 and CDR2 sequences are SEHNR and FQNEAQ (reference sequence). This CDR3 contains 13 residues. CDR3 residues: CASSSMGTDTQYF. The CDR3, as DNA: TGTGCCAGCAGCTCTATGGGGACAGATACGCAGTATTTT.

This clonotype turned up a few times. This chain links TRBV28 with TRBJ2-1; 8 nucleotides match TRBD1. V shed 2 bases, J shed 5 bases, and the junction held 5 bases outside the gene matches. The CDR3 sequence is 15 residues long. Germline lookup yields CDR1 MDHEN and CDR2 SYDVKM. The CDR3 DNA follows: TGTGCCAGCAGTTTAGCCTCGACAGGGGACAATGAGCAGTTCTTC. This gives the protein CASSLASTGDNEQFF.

In nucleotides, the CDR3 is TGTGCCATCACAGGCCTAGCGGAGAATGAGCAGTTCTTC. It codes for CAITGLAENEQFF. The chain has TRBV10-3 and TRBJ2-1, with 7 bases identical to TRBD2. Germline CDR1 is ENHRY and CDR2 is SYGVKD. With 7 bases clipped from V and 7 bases from J, the junction kept 7 bases outside the gene matches. This CDR3 spans 13 amino acids.

In its sample, this clonotype was seen a few times. The J gene is TRBJ2-7, the V gene TRBV25-1; 9 bases match TRBD1. Germline trimming cut 8 bases from V and 1 base from J; bases unmatched to any gene: 6. Germline lookup yields CDR1 MGHDK and CDR2 SYGVNS. The length of the CDR3 is 14 residues. The CDR3 sequence: CASGDRVGSYEQYF. The CDR3 region has the DNA TGTGCCAGCGGGGACAGGGTAGGTTCCTACGAGCAGTACTTC.

CDR3 in amino acids: CASSLPGHSIGELFF. CDR3 nucleotides: TGTGCCAGCAGCTTGCCCGGACACTCTATCGGGGAGCTGTTTTTT. This sequence joins TRBV5-6 and TRBJ2-2; tentative D call: TRBD1 (5 bases). Trimming took 1 base from V and 7 from J, leaving 14 bases between them. The CDR3 extends over 15 amino acids. Germline-derived CDR1 and CDR2 are SGHDT and YYEEEE.

The J gene is TRBJ2-3, the V gene TRBV20-1, with D possibly being TRBD2 (5 bases). Germline V gene lookup returns CDR1 DFQATT and CDR2 SNEGSKA (reference sequence). The CDR3 runs 12 residues. The V gene lost 7 bases and the J gene lost 2 bases, with 10 bases spanning the gap. This CDR3 is CSGLAHTDTQYF. CDR3 coding DNA: TGCAGTGGCCTAGCCCACACAGATACGCAGTATTTT.

The chain has TRBV5-6 and TRBJ2-7; D perhaps matches TRBD2 (6 bases). The CDR3 spans 15 residues. CDR1 and CDR2 from the germline V gene are SGHDT and YYEEEE. Trimming cost V 3 bases and J 1 base, with 14 bases left between them. CDR3 nucleotide sequence: TGTGCCAGCAGCTACGGGGGACCCTCTTCCTACGAGCAGTACTTC. It translates to CASSYGGPSSYEQYF.

The V and J genes are TRBV29-1 and TRBJ2-7; TRBD2 matches at 15 bases. The CDR3 is 15 amino acids. The trim removed 6 bases at V and 6 bases at J, leaving 9 bases unmatched. Germline V gene data show CDR1 as SQVTM and CDR2 as ANQGSEA. The CDR3 spells CSVPRTSGRAGEQYF. The CDR3 region has the DNA TGCAGCGTGCCGAGGACTAGCGGGAGGGCAGGCGAGCAGTACTTC.

The CDR3 DNA reads as TGTGCCAGCAGCTACGACTCGAGCTCTTACAATGAGCAGTTCTTC. Translation gives CASSYDSSSYNEQFF. The gene calls are TRBV5-4 and TRBJ2-1, with unresolved D. There are 15 residues in the CDR3. Trimming took 3 bases from V and 4 from J, leaving 14 bases between them. The V gene's germline CDR1 is SGHNT and CDR2 YYREEE (reference sequence).